The TCR beta chain described here comes from a study of T cell changes during pregnancy in multiple sclerosis. Using immunoSEQ multiplex PCR, the repertoire was profiled, and TCRdb retains in-frame clones only, with some absent. The table lists 50,000 to 70,000 clones, around 92% of them singletons, with over 1% in the top ten. Trimming stripped 0 bases from V and 2 bases from J, with 16 bases between. Germline V gene data show CDR1 as MGHRA and CDR2 as YSYEKL. The CDR3 runs to 17 residues. The source material was peripheral blood, sampled after pregnancy. The chain recombines TRBV4-1 with TRBJ1-2, with D possibly being TRBD1 (6 bases). The TCR sequence derives from a female donor in good health, enrolled as a control in a pregnancy study. The CDR3 loop is CASSQEPYDRQNYGYTF. CDR3 DNA: TGCGCCAGCAGCCAAGAACCCTACGACAGGCAGAACTATGGCTACACCTTC.